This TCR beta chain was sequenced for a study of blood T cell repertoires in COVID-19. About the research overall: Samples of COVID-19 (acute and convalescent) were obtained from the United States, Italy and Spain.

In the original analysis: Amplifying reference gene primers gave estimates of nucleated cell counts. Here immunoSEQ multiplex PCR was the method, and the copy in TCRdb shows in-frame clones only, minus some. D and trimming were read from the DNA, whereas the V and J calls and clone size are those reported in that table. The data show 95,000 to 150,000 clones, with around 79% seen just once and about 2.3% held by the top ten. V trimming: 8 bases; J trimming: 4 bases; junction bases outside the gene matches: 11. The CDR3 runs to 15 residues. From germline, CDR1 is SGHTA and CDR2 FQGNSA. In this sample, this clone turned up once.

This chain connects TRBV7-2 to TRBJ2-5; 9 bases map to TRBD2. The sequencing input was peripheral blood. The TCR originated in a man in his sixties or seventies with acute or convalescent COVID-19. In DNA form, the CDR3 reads TGTGCCAGCTCCACCCAAGGCGGGGGGGCAGAGACCCAGTACTTC. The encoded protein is CASSTQGGGAETQYF.